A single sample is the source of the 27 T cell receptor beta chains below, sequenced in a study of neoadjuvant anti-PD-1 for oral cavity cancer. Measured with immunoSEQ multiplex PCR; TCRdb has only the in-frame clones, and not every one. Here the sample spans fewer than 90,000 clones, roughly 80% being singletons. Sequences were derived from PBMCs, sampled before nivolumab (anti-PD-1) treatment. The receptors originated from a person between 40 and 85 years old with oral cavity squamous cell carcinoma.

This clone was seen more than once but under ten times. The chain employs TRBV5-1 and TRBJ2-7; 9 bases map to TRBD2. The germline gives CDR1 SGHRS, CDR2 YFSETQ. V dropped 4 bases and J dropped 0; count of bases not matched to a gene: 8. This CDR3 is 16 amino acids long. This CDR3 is CASSVPTSGSSYEQYF. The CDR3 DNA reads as TGCGCCAGCAGCGTGCCGACTAGCGGTAGCTCCTACGAGCAGTACTTC.

CDR3: CASSESYEQYF. DNA for the CDR3: TGCGCCAGCAGTGAGTCCTACGAGCAGTACTTC. This chain connects TRBV10-2 to TRBJ2-7; D is undetermined. Trimming took 0 bases from V and 3 from J, leaving 0 bases between them. Germline V gene sequence: CDR1 WSHSY, CDR2 SAAADI. The CDR3 consists of 11 residues.

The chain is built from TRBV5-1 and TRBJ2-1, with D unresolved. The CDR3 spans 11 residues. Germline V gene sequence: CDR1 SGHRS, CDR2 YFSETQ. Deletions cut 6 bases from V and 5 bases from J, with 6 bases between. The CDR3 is CASKVDNEQFF. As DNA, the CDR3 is TGCGCCAGCAAGGTTGACAATGAGCAGTTCTTC.

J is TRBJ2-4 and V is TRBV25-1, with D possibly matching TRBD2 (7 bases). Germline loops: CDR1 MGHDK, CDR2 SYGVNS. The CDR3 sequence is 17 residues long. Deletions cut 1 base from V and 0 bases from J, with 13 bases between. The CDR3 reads CASSESAGAIAKNIQYF. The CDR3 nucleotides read TGTGCCAGCAGTGAATCCGCGGGGGCCATAGCCAAAAACATTCAGTACTTC. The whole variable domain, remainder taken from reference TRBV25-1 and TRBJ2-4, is EADIYQTPRYLVIGTGKKITLECSQTMGHDKMYWYQQDPGMELHLIHYSYGVNSTEKGDLSSESTVSRIRTEHFPLTLESARPSHTSQYLCASSESAGAIAKNIQYFGAGTRLSVL.

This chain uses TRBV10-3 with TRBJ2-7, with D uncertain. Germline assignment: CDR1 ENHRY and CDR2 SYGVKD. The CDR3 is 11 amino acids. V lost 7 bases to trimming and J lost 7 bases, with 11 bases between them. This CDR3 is CAINPLGEQYF. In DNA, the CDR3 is TGTGCCATCAATCCTCTGGGGGAGCAGTACTTC.

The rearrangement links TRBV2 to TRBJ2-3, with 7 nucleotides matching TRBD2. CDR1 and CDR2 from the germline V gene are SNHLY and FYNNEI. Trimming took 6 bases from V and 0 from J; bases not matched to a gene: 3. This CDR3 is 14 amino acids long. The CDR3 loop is CASRQRDSTDTQYF. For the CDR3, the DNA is TGTGCCAGCAGGCAGCGGGATAGCACAGATACGCAGTATTTT.

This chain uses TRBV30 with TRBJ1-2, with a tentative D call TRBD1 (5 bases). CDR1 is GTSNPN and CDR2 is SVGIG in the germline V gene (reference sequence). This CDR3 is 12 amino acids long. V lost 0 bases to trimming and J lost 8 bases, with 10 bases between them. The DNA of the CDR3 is TGTGCCTGGAGTGTACAAGGGGAGGGCTACACCTTC. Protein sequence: CAWSVQGEGYTF.

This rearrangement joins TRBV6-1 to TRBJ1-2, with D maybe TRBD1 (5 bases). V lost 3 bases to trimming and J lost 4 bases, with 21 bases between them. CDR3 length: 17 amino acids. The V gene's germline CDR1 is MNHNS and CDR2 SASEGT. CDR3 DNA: TGTGCCAGCAGTGAGGAGGCAGCTACCTTAGGGGTCTATGGCTACACCTTC. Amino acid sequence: CASSEEAATLGVYGYTF.

The CDR3 DNA reads as TGTGCCAGCAGTGACCTCGGGGGATCCTACGAGCAGTACTTC. This sequence encodes CASSDLGGSYEQYF. V gene TRBV6-5 combines with J gene TRBJ2-7; the D gene is possibly TRBD2 (6 bases). The germline CDR1 and CDR2 sequences are MNHEY and SVGAGI. The CDR3 is made up of 14 amino acids. V shed 5 bases and J shed 1 base, with 12 bases lying between them.

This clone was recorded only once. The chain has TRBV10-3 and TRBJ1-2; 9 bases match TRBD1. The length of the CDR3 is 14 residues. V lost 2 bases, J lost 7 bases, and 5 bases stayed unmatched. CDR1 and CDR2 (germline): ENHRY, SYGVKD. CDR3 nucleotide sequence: TGTGCCATCAGTGAGCCACAGGGGGCGGCTGGCTACACCTTC. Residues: CAISEPQGAAGYTF.

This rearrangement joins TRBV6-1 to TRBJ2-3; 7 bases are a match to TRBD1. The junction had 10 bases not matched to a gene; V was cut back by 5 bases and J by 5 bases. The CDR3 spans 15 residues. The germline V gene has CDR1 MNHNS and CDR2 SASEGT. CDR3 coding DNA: TGTGCCAGCAGTTCCGGGACAGTGGGGCAAGATACGCAGTATTTT. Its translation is CASSSGTVGQDTQYF.

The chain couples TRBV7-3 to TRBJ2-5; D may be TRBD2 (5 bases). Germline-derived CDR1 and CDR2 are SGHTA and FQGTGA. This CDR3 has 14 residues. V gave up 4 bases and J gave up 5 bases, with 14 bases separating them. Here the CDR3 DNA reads TGTGCCAGCAGCTCCGGAAGCGGCGGGGAGACCCAGTACTTC. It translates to CASSSGSGGETQYF.

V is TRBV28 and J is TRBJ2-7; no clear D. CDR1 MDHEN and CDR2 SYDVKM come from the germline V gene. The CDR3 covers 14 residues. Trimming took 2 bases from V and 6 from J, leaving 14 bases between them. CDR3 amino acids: CASSLILAIAEQYF. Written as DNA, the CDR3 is TGTGCCAGCAGTTTAATACTGGCGATCGCCGAGCAGTACTTC.

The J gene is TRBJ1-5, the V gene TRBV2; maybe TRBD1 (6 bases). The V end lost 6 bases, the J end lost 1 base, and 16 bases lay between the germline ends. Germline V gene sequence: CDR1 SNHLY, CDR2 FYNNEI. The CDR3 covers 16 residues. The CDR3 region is CASSESGGASNQPQHF. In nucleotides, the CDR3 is TGTGCCAGCAGCGAGAGCGGGGGCGCGAGCAATCAGCCCCAGCATTTT.

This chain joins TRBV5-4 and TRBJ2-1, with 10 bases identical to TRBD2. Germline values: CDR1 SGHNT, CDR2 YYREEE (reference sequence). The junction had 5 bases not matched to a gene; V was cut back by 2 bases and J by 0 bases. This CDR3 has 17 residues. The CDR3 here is CASSFLPSGSSYNEQFF. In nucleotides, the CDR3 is TGTGCCAGCAGCTTCCTCCCTAGCGGGAGCTCCTACAATGAGCAGTTCTTC.

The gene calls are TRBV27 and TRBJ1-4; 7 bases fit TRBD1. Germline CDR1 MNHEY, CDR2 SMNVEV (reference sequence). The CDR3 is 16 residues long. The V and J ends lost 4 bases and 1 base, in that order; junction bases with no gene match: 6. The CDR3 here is CASSSDRAGTNEKLFF. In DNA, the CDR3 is TGTGCCAGCAGTTCCGACAGGGCGGGAACTAATGAAAAACTGTTTTTT.

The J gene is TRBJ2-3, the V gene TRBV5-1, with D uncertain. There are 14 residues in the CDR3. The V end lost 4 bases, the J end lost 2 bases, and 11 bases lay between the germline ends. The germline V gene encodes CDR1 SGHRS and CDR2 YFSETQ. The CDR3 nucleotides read TGCGCCAGCAGCCGGGTTGTCACCACAGATACGCAGTATTTT. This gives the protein CASSRVVTTDTQYF.

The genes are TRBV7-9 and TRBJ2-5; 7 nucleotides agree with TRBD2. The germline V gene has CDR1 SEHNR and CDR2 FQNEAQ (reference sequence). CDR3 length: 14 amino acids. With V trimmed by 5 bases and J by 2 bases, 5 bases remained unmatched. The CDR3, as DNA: TGTGCCAGCAGCCGAGCGGGGCAACAAGAGACCCAGTACTTC. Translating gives CASSRAGQQETQYF. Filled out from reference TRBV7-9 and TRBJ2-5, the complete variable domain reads DTGVSQNPRHKITKRGQNVTFRCDPISEHNRLYWYRQTLGQGPEFLTYFQNEAQLEKSRLLSDRFSAERPKGSFSTLEIQRTEQGDSAMYLCASSRAGQQETQYFGPGTRLLVL.

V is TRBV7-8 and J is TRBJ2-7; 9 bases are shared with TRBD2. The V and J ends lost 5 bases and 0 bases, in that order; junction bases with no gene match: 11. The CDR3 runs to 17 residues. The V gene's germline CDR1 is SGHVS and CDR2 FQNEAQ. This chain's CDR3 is CASSTGTSKLSSYEQYF. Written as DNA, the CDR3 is TGTGCCAGCAGCACGGGGACTAGCAAATTGAGCTCCTACGAGCAGTACTTC.

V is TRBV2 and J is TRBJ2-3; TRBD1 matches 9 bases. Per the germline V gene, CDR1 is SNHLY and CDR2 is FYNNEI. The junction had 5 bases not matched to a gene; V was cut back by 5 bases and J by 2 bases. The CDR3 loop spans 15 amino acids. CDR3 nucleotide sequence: TGTGCCAGCAGTAGGGACAGGGTAGCCACAGATACGCAGTATTTT. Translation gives CASSRDRVATDTQYF. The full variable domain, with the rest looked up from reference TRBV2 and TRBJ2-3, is EPEVTQTPSHQVTQMGQEVILRCVPISNHLYFYWYRQILGQKVEFLVSFYNNEISEKSEIFDDQFSVERPDGSNFTLKIRSTKLEDSAMYFCASSRDRVATDTQYFGPGTRLTVL.

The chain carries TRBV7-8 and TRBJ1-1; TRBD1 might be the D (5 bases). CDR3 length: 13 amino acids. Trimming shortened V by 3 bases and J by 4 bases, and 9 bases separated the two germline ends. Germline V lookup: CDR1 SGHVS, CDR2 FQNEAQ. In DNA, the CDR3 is TGTGCCAGCAGCTTTGCTGGGGGCACTGAAGCTTTCTTT. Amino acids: CASSFAGGTEAFF.

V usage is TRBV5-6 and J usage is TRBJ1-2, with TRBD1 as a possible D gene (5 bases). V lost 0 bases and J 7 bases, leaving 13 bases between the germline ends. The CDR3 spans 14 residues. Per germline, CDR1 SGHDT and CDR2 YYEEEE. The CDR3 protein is CASSLGRAGSGYTF. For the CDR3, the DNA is TGTGCCAGCAGCTTGGGGAGGGCAGGGAGTGGCTACACCTTC.

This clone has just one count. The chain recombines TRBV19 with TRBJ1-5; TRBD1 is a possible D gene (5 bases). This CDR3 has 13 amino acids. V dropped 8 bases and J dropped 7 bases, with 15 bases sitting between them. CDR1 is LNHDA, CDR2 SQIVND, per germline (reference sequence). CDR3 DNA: TGTGCCAGTGCAGACAGCAGACAACAGCCCCAGCATTTT. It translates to CASADSRQQPQHF.

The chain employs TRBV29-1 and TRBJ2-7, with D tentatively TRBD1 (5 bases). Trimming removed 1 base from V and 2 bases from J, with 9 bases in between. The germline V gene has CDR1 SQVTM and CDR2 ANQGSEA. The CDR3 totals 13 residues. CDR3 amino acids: CSVEGQGAYEQYF. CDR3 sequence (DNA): TGCAGCGTTGAAGGGCAGGGCGCCTACGAGCAGTACTTC.

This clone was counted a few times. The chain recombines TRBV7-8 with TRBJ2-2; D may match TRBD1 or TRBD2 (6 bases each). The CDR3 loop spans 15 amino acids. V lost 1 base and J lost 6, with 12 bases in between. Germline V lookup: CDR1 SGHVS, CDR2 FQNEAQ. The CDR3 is CASSLGGAGAGELFF. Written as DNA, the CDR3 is TGTGCCAGCAGCTTAGGGGGGGCTGGTGCCGGGGAGCTGTTTTTT.

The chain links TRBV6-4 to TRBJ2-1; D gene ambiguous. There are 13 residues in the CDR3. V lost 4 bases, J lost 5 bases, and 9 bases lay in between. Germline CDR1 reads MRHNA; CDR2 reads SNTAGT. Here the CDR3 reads CASSVSPNNEQFF. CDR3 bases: TGTGCCAGCAGTGTCTCCCCTAACAATGAGCAGTTCTTC.

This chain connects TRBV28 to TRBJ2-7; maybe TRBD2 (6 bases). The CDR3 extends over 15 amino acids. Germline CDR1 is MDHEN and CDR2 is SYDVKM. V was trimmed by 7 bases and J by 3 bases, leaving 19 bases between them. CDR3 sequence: CASISGGTSGYEQYF. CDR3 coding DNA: TGTGCCAGCATCAGTGGCGGGACTTCTGGCTACGAGCAGTACTTC.